This TCR beta chain was documented in a study of blood T cells in healthy people across ages. With respect to this clonotype: Its specificity is unknown.

Regarding the study as a whole: The study lacked donor CMV status, which possibly confounded expanded clonotype changes. A roughly linear age-dependent decrease characterized TCR beta diversity per million T cells.

Through a sample-barcoded 5' primer and a J-beta primer mix, a second PCR was run for about 6 to 11 cycles. Each CDR3 protein is one row after TCRdb ran MiXCR on the 5' RACE reads. The sample carries some 1,500,000 distinct CDR3 sequences, 35% to 45% recorded once. The source material was blood. The source is a woman aged 18-29 years in good health.

CDR3: CASSPLHDRVNEQFF. Here the CDR3 DNA reads TGTGCCAGCTCACCCCTACATGACAGGGTTAACGAGCAGTTCTTC. The chain joins TRBV18 to TRBJ2-1; TRBD1 agrees at 7 bases. The CDR3 runs 15 residues. V shed 3 bases, J shed 10 bases, and the junction held 12 bases outside the gene matches. Looked up from germline, CDR1 is KGHSH and CDR2 is LQKENI.